These T cell receptor beta chains were read from a single sample in a study of cytomegalovirus exposure and HLA in healthy donors. The protocol was immunoSEQ multiplex PCR, while the TCRdb copy is restricted to in-frame clones and leaves out a portion. The repertoire holds 150,000 to 200,000 clones, with roughly 84% as singletons. Sequenced input: PBMCs. Receptor source: a young man in good health and CMV-seropositive. Each CDR3 is given with its conserved first and last residue. D genes are given only for firm matches. Clone size is given for some rows only: seen once, a few or many times, or a class if the clone is expanded.

j_call,clone_size,v_call,d_call,cdr3_nt,cdr3_aa
TRBJ2-7,once,TRBV5-4,TRBD1,TGTGCCAGCAGGGGGACAGGGGTAACCTACGAGCAGTACTTC,CASRGTGVTYEQYF
TRBJ2-2,NA,TRBV5-6,TRBD1,TGTGCCAGCAGGGCAGGGGGCACCACCGGGGAGCTGTTTTTT,CASRAGGTTGELFF
TRBJ1-5,NA,TRBV5-1,NA,TGCGCCAGCAGCTTGGGACAGGACATCAATCAGCCCCAGCATTTT,CASSLGQDINQPQHF
TRBJ2-3,NA,TRBV30,TRBD2,TGTGCCTGGAGGAGCGGGGGAGATACGCAGTATTTT,CAWRSGGDTQYF
TRBJ1-2,few,TRBV6-1,NA,TGTGCCACCATCCGGACAGCTAACTATGGCTACACCTTC,CATIRTANYGYTF
TRBJ1-5,NA,TRBV19,TRBD1,TGTGCCAGTACGGGACAGACGGACAATCAGCCCCAGCATTTT,CASTGQTDNQPQHF
TRBJ2-1,NA,TRBV9,TRBD2,TGTGCCAGCAGCGTAGCACTAGCGGGAGGGCCTACCCACAATGAGCAGTTCTTC,CASSVALAGGPTHNEQFF
TRBJ2-5,NA,TRBV5-4,NA,TGTGCCAGCAGCTTGGCGGGACTCGGAGAGACCCAGTACTTC,CASSLAGLGETQYF
TRBJ2-7,NA,TRBV6-1,TRBD1,TGTGCCAGCAGTCCAGGGACAGGGCCCTACGAGCAGTACTTC,CASSPGTGPYEQYF
TRBJ2-1,NA,TRBV5-1,TRBD2,TGCGCCAGCAGTCCCTTGGGGGGGTTATCAGTATATGAGCAGTTCTTC,CASSPLGGLSVYEQFF
TRBJ2-4,NA,TRBV4-1,TRBD2,TGCGCCAGCACCCGAGCGGGAGAAGGCAAAAACATTCAGTACTTC,CASTRAGEGKNIQYF
TRBJ2-7,NA,TRBV15,NA,TGTGCCACCAGCAGAGATCCCTCGCCAGGGGAGGGGAACGAGCAGTACTTC,CATSRDPSPGEGNEQYF
TRBJ2-7,NA,TRBV29-1,TRBD1,TGCAGCGTAACGGGACAGGGGAACTCCTACGAGCAGTACTTC,CSVTGQGNSYEQYF
TRBJ2-3,NA,TRBV7-2,TRBD1,TGTGCCAGCAGACAGGGGTCTAACACAGATACGCAGTATTTT,CASRQGSNTDTQYF
TRBJ2-3,NA,TRBV28,NA,TGTGCCAGCAGGAGACAGGCCACCACAGATACGCAGTATTTT,CASRRQATTDTQYF
TRBJ1-4,NA,TRBV18,NA,TGTGCCAGCTCCCAGGACAAGCTGGAAAAACTGTTTTTT,CASSQDKLEKLFF
TRBJ2-3,once,TRBV28,TRBD2,TGTGCCAGCTGGGGGACTAGACCTCCCAGCACAGATACGCAGTATTTT,CASWGTRPPSTDTQYF
TRBJ2-5,NA,TRBV15,NA,TGTGCCACCAGCAGGACGGACGGGGGACAAGAGACCCAGTACTTC,CATSRTDGGQETQYF
TRBJ2-2,NA,TRBV28,TRBD2,TGTGCCAGCACCTCTAGCGGGAGAGGGACCGGGGAGCTGTTTTTT,CASTSSGRGTGELFF
TRBJ2-5,NA,TRBV7-9,TRBD2,TGTGCCAGCAGCTTAGCCCTAGCGGGGGGAGAGACCCAGTACTTC,CASSLALAGGETQYF
TRBJ2-1,NA,TRBV5-6,TRBD1,TGTGCCAGCAGCGGGGCCGACAGGGGGCAAGGCAATGAGCAGTTCTTC,CASSGADRGQGNEQFF
TRBJ2-1,NA,TRBV5-5,NA,TGTGCCAGCAGCTTGAGTCTAGCCTCCAATGAGCAGTTCTTC,CASSLSLASNEQFF
TRBJ2-5,NA,TRBV13,NA,TGTGCCAGCAGCCCTACGTCCCTGCGGCAAGAGACCCAGTACTTC,CASSPTSLRQETQYF
TRBJ1-5,NA,TRBV5-5,NA,TGTGCCAGCAGCTTGGCCGACAGGCTCGGACAGCCCCAGCATTTT,CASSLADRLGQPQHF
TRBJ2-6,NA,TRBV29-1,TRBD2,TGCAGCGTTGGGGGGGGAGAAGGCGCTGGGGCCAACGTCCTGACTTTC,CSVGGGEGAGANVLTF
TRBJ1-1,NA,TRBV19,TRBD1,TGTGCCAGTAGTCTTTACGGACAGGGGATAAGGGCTGAAGCTTTCTTT,CASSLYGQGIRAEAFF
TRBJ1-2,NA,TRBV11-2,NA,TGTGCCAGCAGCTTAGCCCCAGGGCGCGGCTACACCTTC,CASSLAPGRGYTF
TRBJ2-7,NA,TRBV7-7,TRBD1,TGTGCCAGCAGCTTAGTGGACAGGGTTCTCTACGAGCAGTACTTC,CASSLVDRVLYEQYF
TRBJ2-1,NA,TRBV30,NA,TGTGCCTGGAGTGTACTTGGCGGTGAGCAGTTCTTC,CAWSVLGGEQFF
TRBJ2-3,NA,TRBV27,NA,TGCCCATGGGGGGGGCCGACAGATACGCAGTATTTT,CPWGGPTDTQYF
TRBJ2-3,NA,TRBV7-7,NA,TGTGCTAGCAGCCAAGCGGCCGGATCGTATACGCAGTATTTT,CASSQAAGSYTQYF
TRBJ2-7,NA,TRBV6-1,TRBD2,TGTGCCAGCAGATTACTAGCGGGGGTCGGGGACGAGCAGTACTTC,CASRLLAGVGDEQYF
TRBJ2-7,NA,TRBV19,TRBD1,TGTGCCAGTAGTGGACAGGGGGTTTTTTACGAGCAGTACTTC,CASSGQGVFYEQYF
TRBJ2-3,NA,TRBV23-1,NA,TGCGCCAGCAGTCAAGGGGCCCGGGGGCTAGCGGCGAACCGCACAGATACGCAGTATTTT,CASSQGARGLAANRTDTQYF
TRBJ1-2,NA,TRBV9,TRBD1,TGTGCCAGCAGCGTACAGGACAGGGGGTTAGGCTACACCTTC,CASSVQDRGLGYTF
TRBJ1-5,NA,TRBV11-2,TRBD1,TGTGCCAGCAGCTTAGGGACAGGGGATAGCAATCAGCCCCAGCATTTT,CASSLGTGDSNQPQHF
TRBJ1-2,NA,TRBV28,TRBD1,TGTGCCAGCAGCCCGGGACAGGGGTATTATGGCTACACCTTC,CASSPGQGYYGYTF
TRBJ1-5,NA,TRBV4-1,NA,TGCGCCAGCAGCCAAGAAGGGGTGGTTAGAAATCAGCCCCAGCATTTT,CASSQEGVVRNQPQHF
TRBJ1-2,NA,TRBV5-5,NA,TGTGCCAGCAGCTTGCGGGGACAAGGGGACTACACATCGGGGGGCTACACCTTC,CASSLRGQGDYTSGGYTF
TRBJ2-3,NA,TRBV9,TRBD1,TGTGCCAGCAGCCGCGATACAGACGGGCGGGCCTCCTCTCAGGGGGGCACAGATACGCAGTATTTT,CASSRDTDGRASSQGGTDTQYF
TRBJ2-1,once,TRBV10-2,NA,TGCGCCAGCAGTGAGACCGGGACACTGGCTGAGCAGTTCTTC,CASSETGTLAEQFF
TRBJ1-2,NA,TRBV19,TRBD1,TGTGCCAGTATCGGACAGGGGGCAAATGGCTACACCTTC,CASIGQGANGYTF
TRBJ1-2,NA,TRBV7-8,NA,TGTGCCAGCAGCTTAAGGACAGCGGACCTCTATGGCTACACCTTC,CASSLRTADLYGYTF
TRBJ1-1,NA,TRBV6-5,NA,TGTGCCAGCAGCCCCGCGGAAAGAGACACTGAAGCTTTCTTT,CASSPAERDTEAFF
TRBJ1-2,NA,TRBV9,TRBD1,TGTGCCAGCAGCCCTACGACAGGGGACTATGGCTACACCTTC,CASSPTTGDYGYTF
TRBJ2-1,NA,TRBV6-4,TRBD2,TGTGCCAGCAGTTTAGCGGGGGGAAGCTCCTACAATGAGCAGTTCTTC,CASSLAGGSSYNEQFF
TRBJ2-7,once,TRBV6-5,NA,TGTGCCAGCACCGTAACGCGGAACTCCTACGAGCAGTACTTC,CASTVTRNSYEQYF
TRBJ2-7,NA,TRBV7-8,NA,TGTGCCAGCAGCTTAGTTCCGGGAGCCATCTACGAGCAGTACTTC,CASSLVPGAIYEQYF